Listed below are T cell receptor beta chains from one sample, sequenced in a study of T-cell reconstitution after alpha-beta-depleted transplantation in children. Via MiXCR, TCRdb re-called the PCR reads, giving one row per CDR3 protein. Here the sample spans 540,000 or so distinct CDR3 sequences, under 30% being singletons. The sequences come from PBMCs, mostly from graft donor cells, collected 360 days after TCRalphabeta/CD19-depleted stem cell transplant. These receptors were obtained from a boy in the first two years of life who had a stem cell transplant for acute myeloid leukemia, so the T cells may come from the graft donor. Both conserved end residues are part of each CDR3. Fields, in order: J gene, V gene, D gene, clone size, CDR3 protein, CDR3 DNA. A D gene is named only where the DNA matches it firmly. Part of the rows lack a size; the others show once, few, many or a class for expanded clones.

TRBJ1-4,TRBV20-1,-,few,CSADPLSTGGSGKLFF,TGCAGTGCTGATCCGCTGTCGACAGGAGGGTCAGGAAAACTGTTTTTT
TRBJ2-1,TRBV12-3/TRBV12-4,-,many,CASSNNYYNEQFF,TGTGCCAGCAGCAACAACTACTACAATGAGCAGTTCTTC
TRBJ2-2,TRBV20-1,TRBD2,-,CSARPTGLNTGELFF,TGCAGTGCAAGACCCACGGGACTAAACACCGGGGAGCTGTTTTTT
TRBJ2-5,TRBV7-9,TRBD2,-,CASSSSGGVPETQYF,TGTGCCAGCAGCTCCAGCGGGGGGGTCCCAGAGACCCAGTACTTC
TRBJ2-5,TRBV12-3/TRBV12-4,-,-,CASSGQFVAETQYF,TGTGCCAGCAGCGGACAGTTTGTAGCTGAGACCCAGTACTTC
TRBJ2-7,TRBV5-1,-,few,CASSLTPPLKSQGSPIYEQYF,TGCGCCAGCAGCTTGACCCCCCCACTTAAGTCGCAGGGTTCCCCGATCTACGAGCAGTACTTC
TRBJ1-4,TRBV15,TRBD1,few,CATSREFRDREKLFF,TGTGCCACCAGCAGAGAGTTCCGGGACAGGGAAAAACTGTTTTTT
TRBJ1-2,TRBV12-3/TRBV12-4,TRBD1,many,CASSWGQGDYTF,TGTGCCAGCAGTTGGGGACAGGGGGACTACACCTTC
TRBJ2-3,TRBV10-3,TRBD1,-,CAISELGQGRDTQYF,TGTGCCATCAGTGAGTTGGGACAGGGGAGAGATACGCAGTATTTT
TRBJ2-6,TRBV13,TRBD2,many,CASSPSGTRPAGANVLTF,TGTGCCAGCAGCCCATCCGGGACTAGGCCTGCTGGGGCCAACGTCCTGACTTTC
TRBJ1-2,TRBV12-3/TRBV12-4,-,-,CASSQSRQAHGYTF,TGTGCCAGCAGTCAAAGTCGGCAGGCCCATGGCTACACCTTC
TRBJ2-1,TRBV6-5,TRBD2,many,CASSPGGVSYNEQFF,TGTGCCAGCAGTCCGGGGGGGGTCTCCTACAATGAGCAGTTCTTC
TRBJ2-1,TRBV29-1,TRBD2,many,CSPEGLAREQFF,TGCAGCCCTGAGGGACTAGCGCGGGAGCAGTTCTTC
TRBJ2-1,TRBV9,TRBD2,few,CASTLTSGGEQFF,TGTGCCAGCACCTTAACTAGCGGGGGTGAGCAGTTCTTC
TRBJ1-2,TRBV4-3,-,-,CASSRSRENYGYTF,TGCGCCAGCAGCCGCTCGCGGGAAAACTATGGCTACACCTTC
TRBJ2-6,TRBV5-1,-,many,CASSSSGRDPSGANVLTF,TGCGCCAGCAGCTCCTCGGGACGGGATCCCTCTGGGGCCAACGTCCTGACTTTC
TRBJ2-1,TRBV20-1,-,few,CSALERQGYNEQFF,TGCAGTGCTCTCGAGCGGCAGGGGTACAATGAGCAGTTCTTC
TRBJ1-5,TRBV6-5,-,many,CASSYSRGAGNQPQHF,TGTGCCAGCAGTTACTCGAGGGGGGCAGGGAATCAGCCCCAGCATTTT
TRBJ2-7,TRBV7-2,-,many,CASSLTRGDEQYF,TGTGCCAGCAGCTTAACTAGGGGCGACGAGCAGTACTTC
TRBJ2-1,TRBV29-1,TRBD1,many,CSVGRGQGTYNEQFF,TGCAGCGTTGGAAGGGGACAGGGGACCTACAATGAGCAGTTCTTC
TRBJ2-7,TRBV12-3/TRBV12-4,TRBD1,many,CASSSGTGDDEQYF,TGTGCCAGCAGTTCCGGGACAGGGGACGACGAGCAGTACTTC
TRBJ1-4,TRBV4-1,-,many,CASSQAYPDPYKLFF,TGCGCCAGCAGCCAAGCGTACCCCGACCCCTATAAACTGTTTTTT
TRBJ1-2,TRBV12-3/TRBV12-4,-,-,CASRTPWGYTF,TGTGCCAGCAGGACCCCTTGGGGCTACACCTTC
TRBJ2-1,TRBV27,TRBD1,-,CASTDRDRGYNEQFF,TGTGCCAGCACCGACCGGGACAGGGGATACAATGAGCAGTTCTTC
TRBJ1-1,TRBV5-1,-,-,CASSLVGENTEAFF,TGCGCCAGCAGCTTGGTTGGGGAGAACACTGAAGCTTTCTTT
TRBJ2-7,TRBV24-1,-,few,CATSDTDSYEQYF,TGTGCCACCAGTGATACCGACAGTTACGAGCAGTACTTC
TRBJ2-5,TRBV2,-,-,CASSEVMGTHQETQYF,TGTGCCAGCAGTGAAGTCATGGGAACCCATCAAGAGACCCAGTACTTC
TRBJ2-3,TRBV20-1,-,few,CSARDPQGPSTDTQYF,TGCAGTGCTAGAGATCCCCAGGGGCCTAGCACAGATACGCAGTATTTT
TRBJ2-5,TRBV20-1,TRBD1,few,CSARKNRGPQETQYF,TGCAGTGCTAGGAAGAACAGGGGTCCCCAAGAGACCCAGTACTTC
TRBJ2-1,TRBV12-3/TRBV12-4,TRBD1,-,CASSLARDREVQFF,TGTGCCAGCAGTTTAGCCCGGGACAGGGAGGTGCAGTTCTTC
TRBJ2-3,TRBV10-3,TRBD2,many,CAISLAGLNGGTDTQYF,TGTGCCATCAGCCTAGCGGGGCTTAACGGAGGCACAGATACGCAGTATTTT
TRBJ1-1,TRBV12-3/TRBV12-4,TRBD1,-,CASSLGDSGPVSTEAFF,TGTGCCAGCAGTTTGGGGGACAGCGGCCCTGTAAGCACTGAAGCTTTCTTT
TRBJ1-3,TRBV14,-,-,CASSQEITAGNTIYF,TGTGCCAGCAGCCAAGAGATAACCGCTGGAAACACCATATATTTT
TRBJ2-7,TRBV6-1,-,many,CASSPPDKYEQYF,TGTGCCAGCAGTCCCCCCGACAAATACGAGCAGTACTTC
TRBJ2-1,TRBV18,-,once,CASSSRVNEQFF,TGTGCCAGCTCGTCCAGGGTGAATGAGCAGTTCTTC
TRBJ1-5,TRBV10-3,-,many,CAISESGQPPQPQHF,TGTGCCATCAGTGAGTCGGGACAACCCCCTCAGCCCCAGCATTTT
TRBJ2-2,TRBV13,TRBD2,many,CASSLSGIGTTGELFF,TGTGCCAGCAGCCTTAGCGGGATTGGCACCACCGGGGAGCTGTTTTTT
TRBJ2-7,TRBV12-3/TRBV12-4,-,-,CASSFPRVGPAPEQYF,TGTGCCAGCAGTTTTCCCCGAGTGGGGCCAGCTCCCGAGCAGTACTTC
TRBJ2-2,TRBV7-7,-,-,CASSLNGEATGELFF,TGTGCCAGCAGCTTAAACGGGGAAGCCACCGGGGAGCTGTTTTTT
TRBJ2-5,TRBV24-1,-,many,CATSDPGSFQETQYF,TGTGCCACCAGTGACCCAGGCAGCTTCCAAGAGACCCAGTACTTC
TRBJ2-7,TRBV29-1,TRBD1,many,CSVEWTGGYEQYF,TGCAGCGTTGAATGGACAGGGGGCTACGAGCAGTACTTC
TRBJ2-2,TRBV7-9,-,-,CASSRPLGRTGELFF,TGTGCCAGCAGCCGACCCCTGGGGAGGACCGGGGAGCTGTTTTTT
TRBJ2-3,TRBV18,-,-,CASSPDGQPTDTQYF,TGTGCCAGCTCCCCCGACGGACAACCCACAGATACGCAGTATTTT